This T cell receptor beta chain stems from a study of blood T cell repertoires in COVID-19. Study information: Samples representing acute and convalescent COVID-19 were sourced from the United States, Italy and Spain. PBMCs, B-cell-depleted T cells, or T cells provided the cDNA or gDNA that made up the material.

Source study methods: Counts of nucleated cells, estimated from reference gene primer amplification, were obtained. Some clones are missing from TCRdb's copy, which holds only in-frame ones; the method was immunoSEQ multiplex PCR. V and J calls and clone size are those listed in that table; D and trimming were worked out from the DNA. The sample shows under 200,000 clones, roughly 90% of them seen only once. The germline CDR1 and CDR2 sequences are SNHLY and FYNNEI. The germline V and J ends were trimmed by 2 bases and 0 bases, with 5 bases remaining between them. This CDR3 has 14 residues. Sequencing was carried out using peripheral blood. The chain joins TRBV2 to TRBJ1-5, with D uncertain. This sequence was found in a man in his forties or fifties with acute or convalescent COVID-19. CDR3 coding DNA: TGTGCCAGCAGTGAACCCTATAGCAATCAGCCCCAGCATTTT. Amino acids: CASSEPYSNQPQHF.